Given below is one TCR beta chain in context. This record belongs to a study of blood T cell repertoires in COVID-19. Study-level background: In each case, the material was cDNA or gDNA derived from T cells, B-cell-depleted T cells, or PBMCs.

The germline gives CDR1 KGHSH, CDR2 LQKENI. The CDR3 is 11 residues long. V lost 6 bases, J lost 4 bases, and 7 bases lay in between. Original methodology: Nucleated cell counts were estimated from reference gene primer amplification. Only in-frame clones appear in the TCRdb table, and some are missing; sequencing was by immunoSEQ multiplex PCR. That table gives V, J and clone size, and the DNA gave D and trimming. The sample lists 65,000 to 70,000 clones, 87% seen once, with approximately 19% in the top ten. The sequenced sample consisted of peripheral blood. This chain joins TRBV18 and TRBJ2-7; no reliable D call. This clonotype was obtained from a woman older than 75 with acute or convalescent COVID-19. CDR3 sequence (DNA): TGTGCCAGCTCCCGCGGTTACGAGCAGTACTTC. It is translated as CASSRGYEQYF.